This TCR beta chain was recorded in a study of T cells in Graves' hyperthyroidism and ophthalmopathy. RNA transcripts were the template for amplifying TCR beta CDR3 regions. A first-round RT-PCR of the TCR CDR3 used the HTBI primer set. TCRdb independently ran MiXCR on the multiplex PCR reads; one entry per CDR3 protein. The data hold more than 650,000 distinct CDR3 sequences, with 14% observed a single time. Findings and caveats of the study: A 13 V-J signature model discriminated ophthalmopathy versus stable hyperthyroidism. Among clonotypes expanded in thyroid above 0.001, most were also found in blood.

This clonotype was observed many times. Its matching antigen is unknown. The clonotype comes from a woman aged 18 to 35 with Graves' hyperthyroidism. The material sequenced was blood.

CDR3 DNA: TGTGCCAGCAGTGGTCAAAGTTCCGGGACAGTGCCCTACGAGCAGTACTTC. Residues: CASSGQSSGTVPYEQYF. The V call is TRBV2, the J call TRBJ2-7, with 7 positions matching TRBD1. Germline lookup yields CDR1 SNHLY and CDR2 FYNNEI. There are 17 residues in the CDR3. V dropped 4 bases and J dropped 2; count of bases not matched to a gene: 14.